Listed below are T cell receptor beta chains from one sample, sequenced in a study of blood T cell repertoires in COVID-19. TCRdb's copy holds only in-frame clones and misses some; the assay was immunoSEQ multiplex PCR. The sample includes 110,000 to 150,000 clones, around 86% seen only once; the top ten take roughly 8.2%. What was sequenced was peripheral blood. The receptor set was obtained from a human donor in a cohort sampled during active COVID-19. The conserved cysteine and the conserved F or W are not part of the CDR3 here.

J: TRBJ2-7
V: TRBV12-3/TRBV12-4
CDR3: ASKGRTYEQY

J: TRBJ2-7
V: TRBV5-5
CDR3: ASSLDRGYEQY

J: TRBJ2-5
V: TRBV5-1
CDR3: ASSSSSGSGETQY

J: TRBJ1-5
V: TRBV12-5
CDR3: ASGGTGENQPQH

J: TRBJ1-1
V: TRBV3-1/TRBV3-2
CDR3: ASSLTGTTEAF

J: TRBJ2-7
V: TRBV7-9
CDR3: ASSLSGTYEQY

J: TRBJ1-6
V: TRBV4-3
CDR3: ASSVELETGNNGSPLH

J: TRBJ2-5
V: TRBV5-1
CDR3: ASSLGRASGETQY

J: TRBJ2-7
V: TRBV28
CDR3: ASSPGGGYEQY

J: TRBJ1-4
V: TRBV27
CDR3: ASSLSIGVFEKLF

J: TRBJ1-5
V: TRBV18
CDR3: ASSPNVLGGNQPQH

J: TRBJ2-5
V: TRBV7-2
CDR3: ASSLDWGEETQY

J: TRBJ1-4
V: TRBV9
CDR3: ASSLGPTGSKLF

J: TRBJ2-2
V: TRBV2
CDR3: ASSPDAYRATGELF

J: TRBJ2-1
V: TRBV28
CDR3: ASSLRAGTGIYNEQF

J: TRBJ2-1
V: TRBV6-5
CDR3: ASRRGTYNEQF

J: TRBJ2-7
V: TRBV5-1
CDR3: ASSLVVAGGYEQY

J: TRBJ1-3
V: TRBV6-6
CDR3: ASSLIRDRITDTIY

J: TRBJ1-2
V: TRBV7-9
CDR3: ASSFPPPTGEEVGYT

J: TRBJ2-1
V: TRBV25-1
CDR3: ASSEPGQGAYNEQF

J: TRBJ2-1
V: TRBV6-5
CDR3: ASIHRTGRDDEQF

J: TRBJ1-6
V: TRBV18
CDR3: ASSPLSETYYNSPLH

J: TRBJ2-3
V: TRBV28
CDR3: ASSLRQNVRSTDTQY

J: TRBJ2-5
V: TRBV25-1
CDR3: ASRDPGTAQETQY

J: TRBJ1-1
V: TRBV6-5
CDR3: ASSRGQGGEAF

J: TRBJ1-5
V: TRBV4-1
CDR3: ASSQGKAGGFGGQPQH

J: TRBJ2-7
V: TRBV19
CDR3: ASNRGADYEQY

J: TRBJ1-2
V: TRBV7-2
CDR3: ASSLDSYGYT

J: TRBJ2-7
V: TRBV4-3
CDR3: ASSQVLGGAAYEQY

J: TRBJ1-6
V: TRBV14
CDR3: ASSQDRAEASPLH

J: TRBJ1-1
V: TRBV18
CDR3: ASSPGTGGTEAF

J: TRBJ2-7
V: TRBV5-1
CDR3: ASSLGDRIPYEQY

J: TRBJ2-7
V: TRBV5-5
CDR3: ASSQTYEQY

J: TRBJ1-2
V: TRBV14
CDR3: ASSPTGQGLESNYGYT

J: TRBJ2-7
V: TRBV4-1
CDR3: ASRAGGSYEQY

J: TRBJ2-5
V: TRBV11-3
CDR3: ASSLQGRETQY

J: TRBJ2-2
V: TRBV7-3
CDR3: ASSLNAGAVTGELF

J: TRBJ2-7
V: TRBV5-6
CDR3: ASSLDRASRSYEQY

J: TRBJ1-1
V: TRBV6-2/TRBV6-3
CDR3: ASSPRQPKAF

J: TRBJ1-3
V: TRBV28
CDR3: ASSRQGAAGNTIY

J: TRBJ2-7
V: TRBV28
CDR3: ASSLTSGRNEQY